One and the same sample provided the 21 T cell receptor beta chains below, sequenced in a study of identical twins. TCRdb ran MiXCR on the 5' RACE reads and lists one entry per CDR3 protein. The data contain hundreds of thousands of distinct CDR3 sequences, approximately 8.3% of them singletons. These data were also reused for a study on yellow fever vaccine responses in identical twins.

The sequenced sample was memory (CD45RO+) T cells sorted from blood. The receptors shown here come from a woman between 18 and 29 years old in good health.

This clonotype has more than one count but fewer than ten. V and J are TRBV19 and TRBJ2-3, with D uncertain. This CDR3 is 13 amino acids long. Germline V gene data show CDR1 as LNHDA and CDR2 as SQIVND (reference sequence). The V end lost 5 bases, the J end lost 6 bases, and 12 bases lay between the germline ends. DNA for the CDR3: TGTGCCAGTAGTCCCCGCCGATGGGATACGCAGTATTTT. Its translation: CASSPRRWDTQYF. The full variable domain, its missing parts supplied by reference TRBV19 and TRBJ2-3, is DGGITQSPKYLFRKEGQNVTLSCEQNLNHDAMYWYRQDPGQGLRLIYYSQIVNDFQKGDIAEGYSVSREKKESFPLTVTSAQKNPTAFYLCASSPRRWDTQYFGPGTRLTVL.

In this sample, this clonotype turned up many times. V and J are TRBV7-2 and TRBJ2-3; D not resolved. The V gene's germline CDR1 is SGHTA and CDR2 FQGNSA. The CDR3 has 15 residues. V shed 1 base and J shed 2 bases, with 10 bases lying between them. The CDR3 DNA reads as TGTGCCAGCAGCTTAGTTGGCTTTTCCACAGATACGCAGTATTTT. It yields the protein CASSLVGFSTDTQYF. Full variable domain (outside the CDR3, taken from reference TRBV7-2 and TRBJ2-3): GAGVSQSPSNKVTEKGKDVELRCDPISGHTALYWYRQSLGQGLEFLIYFQGNSAPDKSGLPSDRFSAERTGGSVSTLTIQRTQQEDSAVYLCASSLVGFSTDTQYFGPGTRLTVL.

This chain uses TRBV6-1 with TRBJ2-3, with 10 bases identical to TRBD1. Germline CDR1 reads MNHNS; CDR2 reads SASEGT. The CDR3 has 16 amino acids. V shed 5 bases, J shed 6 bases, and the junction held 11 bases outside the gene matches. This CDR3 reads CASSNPGQGMGDTQYF. The DNA of the CDR3 is TGTGCCAGCAGTAATCCGGGACAGGGGATGGGGGATACGCAGTATTTT.

In its sample, this clonotype was seen many times. The rearrangement links TRBV2 to TRBJ2-3; possibly TRBD2 for D (6 bases). The V and J ends lost 7 bases and 0 bases respectively, with 20 bases between them. This CDR3 contains 17 residues. The germline V gene has CDR1 SNHLY and CDR2 FYNNEI. The CDR3 region is CASMFAVSGSSTDTQYF. Written as DNA, the CDR3 is TGTGCCAGCATGTTCGCCGTTAGCGGATCTAGCACAGATACGCAGTATTTT.

The CDR3 region is CASTYGTSSFTDTQYF. DNA of the CDR3: TGCGCCAGCACCTACGGGACTAGCTCCTTCACAGATACGCAGTATTTT. The rearrangement joins TRBV5-1 to TRBJ2-3, with 9 bases aligning to TRBD2. The CDR3 runs to 16 residues. Losses at the gene ends were 6 bases for V and 2 bases for J; bases not matched to a gene: 10. The germline gives CDR1 SGHRS, CDR2 YFSETQ. Full variable domain (remainder filled in from reference TRBV5-1 and TRBJ2-3): KAGVTQTPRYLIKTRGQQVTLSCSPISGHRSVSWYQQTPGQGLQFLFEYFSETQRNKGNFPGRFSGRQFSNSRSEMNVSTLELGDSALYLCASTYGTSSFTDTQYFGPGTRLTVL.

The V and J genes are TRBV6-1 and TRBJ2-1, with 8 bases fitting TRBD2. Germline loops: CDR1 MNHNS, CDR2 SASEGT. J was trimmed by 11 bases and V by 2 bases; bases with no gene match: 11. The CDR3 is 15 residues long. This CDR3 reads CASSESSGGQRKQFF. The CDR3 DNA reads as TGTGCCAGCAGTGAATCAAGCGGGGGCCAGCGAAAGCAGTTCTTC.

The V and J genes are TRBV7-2 and TRBJ2-7; unclear D gene. This CDR3 region has 15 residues. Looked up from germline, CDR1 is SGHTA and CDR2 is FQGNSA. V shed 5 bases and J shed 0 bases, with 14 bases lying between them. CDR3 sequence reads: CASSLRGRSSYEQYF. DNA of the CDR3: TGTGCCAGCAGCCTCCGAGGTCGGTCCTCCTACGAGCAGTACTTC. The whole variable domain, filled in from reference TRBV7-2 and TRBJ2-7, reads GAGVSQSPSNKVTEKGKDVELRCDPISGHTALYWYRQSLGQGLEFLIYFQGNSAPDKSGLPSDRFSAERTGGSVSTLTIQRTQQEDSAVYLCASSLRGRSSYEQYFGPGTRLTVT.

V and J are TRBV5-1 and TRBJ1-4; perhaps TRBD1 as D (6 bases). The CDR3 is made up of 14 amino acids. Trimming removed 4 bases at V and 5 bases at J, with 12 bases between. Germline lookup yields CDR1 SGHRS and CDR2 YFSETQ. CDR3 nucleotide sequence: TGCGCCAGCAGCGTACAGGGTCCAAATGAAAAACTGTTTTTT. Its translation: CASSVQGPNEKLFF.

The chain is built from TRBV29-1 and TRBJ1-1; D may be TRBD1 (5 bases). CDR3 length equals 14 residues. Germline V lookup: CDR1 SQVTM, CDR2 ANQGSEA. V shed 6 bases and J shed 4 bases, with 18 bases lying between them. The chain's CDR3 is CSVCRTSQGTEAFF. The DNA of the CDR3 is TGCAGCGTCTGCCGAACCTCCCAGGGCACTGAAGCTTTCTTT.

The V and J genes are TRBV7-2 and TRBJ2-1, with 13 bases identical to TRBD2. The V segment lost 3 bases and the J segment 9 bases; nucleotides outside the gene matches: 5. This CDR3 comprises 15 residues. Germline V gene lookup returns CDR1 SGHTA and CDR2 FQGNSA. The CDR3 spells CASSFTSGGAVEQFF. In nucleotides, the CDR3 is TGTGCCAGCAGCTTTACTAGCGGGGGGGCGGTTGAGCAGTTCTTC. The whole variable domain, filled in from reference TRBV7-2 and TRBJ2-1, reads GAGVSQSPSNKVTEKGKDVELRCDPISGHTALYWYRQSLGQGLEFLIYFQGNSAPDKSGLPSDRFSAERTGGSVSTLTIQRTQQEDSAVYLCASSFTSGGAVEQFFGPGTRLTVL.

This clonotype has at least ten counts. V usage is TRBV6-6 and J usage is TRBJ2-3; 7 positions match TRBD2. With 5 bases clipped from V and 4 bases from J, the junction kept 0 bases outside the gene matches. Germline assignment: CDR1 MNHNY and CDR2 SVGAGI (reference sequence). The CDR3 is 12 amino acids. CDR3 DNA sequence: TGTGCCAGCAGTACTAGCGCAGATACGCAGTATTTT. It specifies CASSTSADTQYF.

This clonotype was observed a handful of times. CDR3 in amino acids: CSAREIGTVQETQYF. CDR3 nucleotides: TGCAGTGCTAGAGAGATTGGGACAGTACAAGAGACCCAGTACTTC. J is TRBJ2-5 and V is TRBV20-1, with 7 bases aligning to TRBD1. The J segment lost 2 bases and the V segment lost 0 bases, leaving 6 bases of the junction unmatched. The germline gives CDR1 DFQATT, CDR2 SNEGSKA (reference sequence). This CDR3 contains 15 residues.

This chain links TRBV20-1 with TRBJ2-5; 9 nucleotides match TRBD1. CDR1 is DFQATT and CDR2 is SNEGSKA in the germline V gene (reference sequence). This CDR3 is built from 16 residues. Unmatched junction bases numbered 10, after V lost 3 bases and J lost 2 bases. The CDR3 DNA reads as TGCAGTGCTAGGTCAACAGGGGGCTGGGGGCAAGAGACCCAGTACTTC. This codes for CSARSTGGWGQETQYF.

This clonotype was picked up many times. A junction end diverges from the germline sequence, so it may reflect a read error. The V gene is TRBV7-2, the J gene TRBJ2-3, with D perhaps matching TRBD2 (6 bases). The CDR3 is made up of 13 amino acids. CDR1 is SGHTA and CDR2 is FQGNSA in the germline V gene. The CDR3 DNA is TGCGCCAGCAGCTTGGGAGGCTCCGGTACGCAGTATTTT. Amino acid sequence: CASSLGGSGTQYF.

This clonotype was found many times. The CDR3 DNA follows: TGCGCCAGCAGCCCAGGACTAGCCGGGGAGCTGTTTTTT. Amino acids: CASSPGLAGELFF. The V call is TRBV5-1, the J call TRBJ2-2, with TRBD2 matching 7 bases. The CDR3 is 13 amino acids. Trimming cost V 4 bases and J 6 bases; bases outside gene matches: 3. The germline V gene has CDR1 SGHRS and CDR2 YFSETQ.

This clonotype was seen ten or more times. The chain combines TRBV24-1 with TRBJ2-1; D gene uncertain. V lost 5 bases to trimming and J lost 1 base, with 5 bases between them. The CDR3 consists of 13 residues. Germline values: CDR1 KGHDR, CDR2 SFDVKD. The CDR3 DNA reads TGTGCCACCAGTGCTGGGTCCTACAATGAGCAGTTCTTC. It yields the protein CATSAGSYNEQFF.

The rearrangement joins TRBV11-3 to TRBJ2-1; no clear D gene. The CDR3 has 14 amino acids. Trimming took off 0 bases at V and 9 bases at J, with 12 bases between the two ends. CDR1 and CDR2 (germline): SGHNT, YENEEA. The CDR3: CASSLDTRNPEQFF. The CDR3 DNA is TGTGCCAGCAGCTTAGATACGCGTAATCCTGAGCAGTTCTTC.

CDR3 in amino acids: CASSAQAYNEQFF. The DNA of the CDR3 is TGTGCCAGCAGCGCACAGGCTTATAATGAGCAGTTCTTC. V is TRBV11-3 and J is TRBJ2-1, with a possible D match to TRBD1 (5 bases). Looked up from germline, CDR1 is SGHNT and CDR2 is YENEEA. V was trimmed by 5 bases and J by 7 bases, leaving 12 bases between them. The CDR3 totals 13 residues. Full variable domain (remainder filled in from reference TRBV11-3 and TRBJ2-1): EAGVVQSPRYKIIEKKQPVAFWCNPISGHNTLYWYLQNLGQGPELLIRYENEEAVDDSQLPKDRFSAERLKGVDSTLKIQPAELGDSAVYLCASSAQAYNEQFFGPGTRLTVL.

The chain recombines TRBV24-1 with TRBJ2-1; D remains ambiguous. Germline V lookup: CDR1 KGHDR, CDR2 SFDVKD. This CDR3 comprises 16 residues. Trimming took 3 bases from V and 4 from J, leaving 15 bases between them. The CDR3 protein is CATSDPDTAGYNEQFF. The CDR3 DNA is TGTGCCACCAGTGATCCTGACACGGCTGGGTACAATGAGCAGTTCTTC.

The V call is TRBV28, the J call TRBJ2-7, with 10 bases that match TRBD1. This CDR3 comprises 19 residues. Germline CDR1 and CDR2: MDHEN and SYDVKM. Trimming at V came to 6 bases and at J to 3 bases, leaving 20 bases not matched to a gene. In DNA, the CDR3 is TGTGCCAGCAGCTCGTCCGGGACAGGGGAGTCAGGCCCCCTCTACGAGCAGTACTTC. Its translation is CASSSSGTGESGPLYEQYF.

The chain carries TRBV6-5 and TRBJ1-1; D gene unclear. This CDR3 is 14 amino acids long. The V and J ends lost 2 bases and 0 bases respectively, with 7 bases between them. The germline gives CDR1 MNHEY, CDR2 SVGAGI. The CDR3 nucleotides read TGTGCCAGCAGTTACGGGTGGGTGAACACTGAAGCTTTCTTT. It translates to CASSYGWVNTEAFF.